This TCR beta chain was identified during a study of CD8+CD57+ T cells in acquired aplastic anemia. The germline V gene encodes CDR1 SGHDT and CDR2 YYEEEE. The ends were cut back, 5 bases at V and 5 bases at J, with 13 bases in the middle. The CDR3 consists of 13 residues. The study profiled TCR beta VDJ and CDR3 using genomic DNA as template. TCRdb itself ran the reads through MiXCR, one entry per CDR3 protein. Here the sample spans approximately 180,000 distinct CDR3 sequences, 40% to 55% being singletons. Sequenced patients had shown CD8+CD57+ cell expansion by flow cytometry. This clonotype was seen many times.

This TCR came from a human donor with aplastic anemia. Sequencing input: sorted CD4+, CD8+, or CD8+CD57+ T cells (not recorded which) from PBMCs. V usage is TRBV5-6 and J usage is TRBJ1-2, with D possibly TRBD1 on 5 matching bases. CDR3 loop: CASRSGRVYGYTF. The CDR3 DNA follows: TGTGCCAGCAGATCGGGCAGGGTATATGGCTACACCTTC.